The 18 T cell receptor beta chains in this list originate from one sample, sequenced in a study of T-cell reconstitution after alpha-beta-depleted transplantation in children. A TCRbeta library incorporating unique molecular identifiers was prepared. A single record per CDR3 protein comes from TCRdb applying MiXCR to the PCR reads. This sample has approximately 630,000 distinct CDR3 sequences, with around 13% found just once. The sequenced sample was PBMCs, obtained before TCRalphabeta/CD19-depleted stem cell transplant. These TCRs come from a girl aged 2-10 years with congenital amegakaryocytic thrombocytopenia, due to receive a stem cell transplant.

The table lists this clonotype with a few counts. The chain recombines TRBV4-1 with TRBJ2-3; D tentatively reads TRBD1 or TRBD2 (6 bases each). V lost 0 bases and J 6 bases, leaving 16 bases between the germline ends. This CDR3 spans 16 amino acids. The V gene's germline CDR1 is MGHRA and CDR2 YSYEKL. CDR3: CASSQEVRGTSDTQYF. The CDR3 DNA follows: TGCGCCAGCAGCCAAGAGGTGAGGGGGACTTCGGATACGCAGTATTTT.

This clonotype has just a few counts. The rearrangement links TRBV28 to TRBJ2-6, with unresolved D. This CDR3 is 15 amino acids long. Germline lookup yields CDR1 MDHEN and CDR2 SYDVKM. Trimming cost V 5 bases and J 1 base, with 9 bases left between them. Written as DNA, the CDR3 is TGTGCCAGCAGTCCCCACCAGTCTGGGGCCAACGTCCTGACTTTC. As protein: CASSPHQSGANVLTF.

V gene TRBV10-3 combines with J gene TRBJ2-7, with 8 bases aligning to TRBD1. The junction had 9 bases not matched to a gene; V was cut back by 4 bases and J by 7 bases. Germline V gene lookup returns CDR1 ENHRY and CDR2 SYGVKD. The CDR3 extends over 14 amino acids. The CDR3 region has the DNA TGTGCCATCAGTGCGACAGGGGTGCAGTGGGAGCAGTACTTC. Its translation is CAISATGVQWEQYF.

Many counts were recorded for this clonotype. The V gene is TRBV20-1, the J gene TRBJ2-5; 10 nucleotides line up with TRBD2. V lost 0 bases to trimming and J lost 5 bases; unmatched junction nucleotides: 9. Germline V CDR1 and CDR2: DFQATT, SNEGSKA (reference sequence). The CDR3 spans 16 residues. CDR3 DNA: TGCAGTGCTAGAGACCAAGGACTAGCGGTGTGGGAGACCCAGTACTTC. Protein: CSARDQGLAVWETQYF.

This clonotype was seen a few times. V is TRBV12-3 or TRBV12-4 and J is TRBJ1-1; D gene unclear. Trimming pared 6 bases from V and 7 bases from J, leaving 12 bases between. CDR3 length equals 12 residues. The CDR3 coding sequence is TGTGCCAGCAGGACCCAGAGGAATGAAGCTTTCTTT. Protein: CASRTQRNEAFF.

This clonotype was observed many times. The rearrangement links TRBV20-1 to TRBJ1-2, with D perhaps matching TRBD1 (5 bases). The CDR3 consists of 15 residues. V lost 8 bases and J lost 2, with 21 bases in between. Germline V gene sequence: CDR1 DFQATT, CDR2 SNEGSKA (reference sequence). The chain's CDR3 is CSSNPGTGVNYGYTF. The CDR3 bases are TGCAGTAGCAATCCGGGGACTGGAGTAAACTATGGCTACACCTTC.

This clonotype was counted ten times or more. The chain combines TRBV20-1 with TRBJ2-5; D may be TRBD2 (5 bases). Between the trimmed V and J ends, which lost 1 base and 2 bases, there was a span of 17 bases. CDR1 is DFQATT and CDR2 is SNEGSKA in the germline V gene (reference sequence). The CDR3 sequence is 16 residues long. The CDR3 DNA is TGCAGTGCTAGAGCCCACCCGGCCGGGATACAAGAGACCCAGTACTTC. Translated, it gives CSARAHPAGIQETQYF.

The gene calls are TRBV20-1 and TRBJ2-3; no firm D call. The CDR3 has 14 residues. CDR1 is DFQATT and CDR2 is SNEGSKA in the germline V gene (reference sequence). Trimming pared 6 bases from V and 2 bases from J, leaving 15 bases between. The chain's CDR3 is CSAYTTAYTDTQYF. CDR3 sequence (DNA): TGCAGTGCGTACACTACGGCGTACACAGATACGCAGTATTTT.

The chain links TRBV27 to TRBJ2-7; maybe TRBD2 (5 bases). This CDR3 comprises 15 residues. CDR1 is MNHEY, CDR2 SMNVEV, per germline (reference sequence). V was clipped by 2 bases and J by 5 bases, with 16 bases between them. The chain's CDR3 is CASSLHPQGADEQYF. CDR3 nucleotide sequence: TGTGCCAGCAGTTTACACCCTCAAGGAGCGGACGAGCAGTACTTC.

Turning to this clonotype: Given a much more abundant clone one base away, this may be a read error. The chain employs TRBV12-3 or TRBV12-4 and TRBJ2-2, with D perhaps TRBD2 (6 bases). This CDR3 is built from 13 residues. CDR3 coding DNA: TGTGCCAGCAGTTTGAGGGGCGGCGGGGAGCTGCTTTTT. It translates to CASSLRGGGELLF.

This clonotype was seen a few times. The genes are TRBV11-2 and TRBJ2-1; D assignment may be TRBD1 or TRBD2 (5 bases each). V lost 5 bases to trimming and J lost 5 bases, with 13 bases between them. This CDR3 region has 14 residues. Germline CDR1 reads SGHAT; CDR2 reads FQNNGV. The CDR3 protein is CASSRDRQHNEQFF. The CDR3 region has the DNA TGTGCCAGCAGCCGGGACCGCCAACACAATGAGCAGTTCTTC.

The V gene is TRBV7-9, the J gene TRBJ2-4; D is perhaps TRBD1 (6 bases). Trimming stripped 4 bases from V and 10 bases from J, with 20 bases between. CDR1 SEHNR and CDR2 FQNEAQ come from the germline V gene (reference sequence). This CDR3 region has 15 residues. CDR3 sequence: CASSSLGALWDIQYF. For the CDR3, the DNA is TGTGCCAGCAGCTCGCTGGGGGCCCTTTGGGATATTCAGTACTTC.

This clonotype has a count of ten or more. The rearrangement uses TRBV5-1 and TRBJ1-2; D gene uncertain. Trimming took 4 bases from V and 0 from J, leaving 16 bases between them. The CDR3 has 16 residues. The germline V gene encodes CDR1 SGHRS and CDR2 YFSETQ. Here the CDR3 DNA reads TGCGCCAGCAGCCCGACGGGATCTGATTCTAACTATGGCTACACCTTC. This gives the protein CASSPTGSDSNYGYTF.

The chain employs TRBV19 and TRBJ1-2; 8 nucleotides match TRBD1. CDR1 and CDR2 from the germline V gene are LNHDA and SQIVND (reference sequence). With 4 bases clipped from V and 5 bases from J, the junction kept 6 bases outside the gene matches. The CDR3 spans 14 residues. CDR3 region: CASSKQGQVYGYTF. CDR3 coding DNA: TGTGCCAGTAGTAAACAGGGACAGGTTTATGGCTACACCTTC.

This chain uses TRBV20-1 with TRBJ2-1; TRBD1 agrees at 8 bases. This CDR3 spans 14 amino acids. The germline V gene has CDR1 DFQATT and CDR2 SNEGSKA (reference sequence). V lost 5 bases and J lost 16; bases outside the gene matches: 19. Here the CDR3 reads CSASEGTGTGVLFF. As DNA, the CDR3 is TGCAGTGCTTCAGAGGGTACCGGGACAGGAGTTTTATTCTTC.

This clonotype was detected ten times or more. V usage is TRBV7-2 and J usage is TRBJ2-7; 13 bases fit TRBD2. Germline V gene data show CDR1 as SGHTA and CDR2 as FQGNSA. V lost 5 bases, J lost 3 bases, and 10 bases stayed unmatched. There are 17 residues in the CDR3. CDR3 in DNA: TGTGCCAGCAGCCCCGCGGGACTAGCGGGAATAATCTACGAGCAGTACTTC. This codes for CASSPAGLAGIIYEQYF.

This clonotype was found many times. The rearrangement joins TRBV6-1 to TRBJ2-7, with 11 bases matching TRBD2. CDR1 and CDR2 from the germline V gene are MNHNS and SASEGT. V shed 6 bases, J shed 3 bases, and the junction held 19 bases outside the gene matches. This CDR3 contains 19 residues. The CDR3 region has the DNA TGTGCCAGCAGCCCCACAAGGGTACTAGCGGGAGTGGGGAACTACGAGCAGTACTTC. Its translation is CASSPTRVLAGVGNYEQYF.

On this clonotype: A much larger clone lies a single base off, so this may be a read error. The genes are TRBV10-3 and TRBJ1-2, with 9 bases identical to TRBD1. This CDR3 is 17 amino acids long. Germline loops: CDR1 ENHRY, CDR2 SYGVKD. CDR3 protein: CAISATGTGWLGYGDTF. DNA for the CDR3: TGTGCCATCAGTGCCACCGGGACAGGGTGGTTAGGCTATGGCGACACCTTC.